A single sample gave rise to the 18 T cell receptor beta chains below, sequenced in a study of shared clonotypes between healthy human individuals. The repertoire was sequenced with immunoSEQ multiplex PCR; TCRdb's copy has only in-frame clones and lacks some. The table has about 1 million clones, roughly 80% seen once. The material sequenced was memory CD4+ T cells sorted from blood. This sample's subset: CD45RA-negative fraction. Receptors originate from a man younger than 35 in good health.

The chain links TRBV7-2 to TRBJ2-3, with 10 bases aligning to TRBD2. The CDR3 covers 15 residues. V lost 5 bases, J lost 5 bases, and 7 bases stayed unmatched. Per the germline V gene, CDR1 is SGHTA and CDR2 is FQGNSA. For the CDR3, the DNA is TGTGCCAGCAGCCGTAGCGGGAGGTTGGGAGATACGCAGTATTTT. It specifies CASSRSGRLGDTQYF.

This clone was picked up one time. The rearrangement links TRBV5-1 to TRBJ2-6, with D perhaps TRBD1 or TRBD2 (5 bases each). This CDR3 is 14 amino acids long. Looked up from germline, CDR1 is SGHRS and CDR2 is YFSETQ. The V end was cut by 8 bases, the J end by 7 bases, with 16 bases between. The CDR3 nucleotides are TGCGCCAGTAGGGACGTAATTGGTGCCAACGTCCTGACTTTC. Its protein product is CASRDVIGANVLTF.

This sequence joins TRBV9 and TRBJ2-6, with unresolved D. The CDR3 is made up of 15 amino acids. Trimming took 5 bases from V and 3 from J, leaving 12 bases between them. Germline V CDR1 and CDR2: SGDLS, YYNGEE. CDR3 bases: TGTGCCAGCAGAACCTCTATCGGTGGGGCCAACGTCCTGACTTTC. Encoded protein: CASRTSIGGANVLTF.

To note about this clone: A single base separates this from a much larger clone, so it may be a read error. This sample includes further DNA sequences coding for the same CDR3. As DNA, the CDR3 is TGTGCCAGCAGCTTAGGAGGGACAGATACGCAGTATTTT. Translation gives CASSLGGTDTQYF. This chain connects TRBV11-3 to TRBJ2-3, with D perhaps matching TRBD2 (5 bases). Per the germline V gene, CDR1 is SGHNT and CDR2 is YENEEA. This CDR3 is built from 13 residues. V was shortened by 1 base and J by 3 bases, with 5 bases between the two germline ends. Full variable domain (remainder filled in from reference TRBV11-3 and TRBJ2-3): EAGVVQSPRYKIIEKKQPVAFWCNPISGHNTLYWYLQNLGQGPELLIRYENEEAVDDSQLPKDRFSAERLKGVDSTLKIQPAELGDSAVYLCASSLGGTDTQYFGPGTRLTVL.

This clone occurred a few times. V and J are TRBV5-5 and TRBJ2-5; D perhaps matches TRBD1 (5 bases). The CDR3 is 13 amino acids. Germline-derived CDR1 and CDR2 are SGHKS and YYEKEE (reference sequence). Trimming took off 0 bases at V and 5 bases at J, with 8 bases between the two ends. CDR3 DNA: TGTGCCAGCAGCTTGGTAGGGGTGGAGACCCAGTACTTC. Translated, it gives CASSLVGVETQYF.

In this sample, this clone turned up a few times. J is TRBJ1-5 and V is TRBV4-1; D is ambiguous. Germline CDR1 reads MGHRA; CDR2 reads YSYEKL. Trimming cost V 0 bases and J 7 bases, with 7 bases left between them. This CDR3 is 13 amino acids long. The CDR3 DNA reads as TGCGCCAGCAGCCAAGATGAGGTACAGCCCCAGCATTTT. Translation: CASSQDEVQPQHF.

The table lists this clone with many counts. V and J are TRBV29-1 and TRBJ1-1, with 8 bases matching TRBD1. V shed 5 bases, J shed 3 bases, and the junction held 5 bases outside the gene matches. The germline gives CDR1 SQVTM, CDR2 ANQGSEA. The CDR3 consists of 13 residues. CDR3 loop: CSVTKTGDTEAFF. The CDR3 DNA reads as TGCAGCGTTACTAAGACAGGGGACACTGAAGCTTTCTTT.

As to this clone: One junction end does not reproduce the germline sequence, and a read error may be involved. The rearrangement uses TRBV7-7 and TRBJ2-3, with D possibly matching TRBD1 (6 bases). Looked up from germline, CDR1 is SSHAT and CDR2 is FNYEAQ (reference sequence). The CDR3 is made up of 16 amino acids. The CDR3 loop is CASSPDRIQGTDTQYF. CDR3 bases: TGTGCTAGCAGCCCAGACAGGATCCAGGGCACAGATACGCAGTATTTT.

The V and J genes are TRBV10-2 and TRBJ1-1; 8 bases align to TRBD1. J was trimmed by 5 bases and V by 4 bases; bases with no gene match: 6. Germline V gene data show CDR1 as WSHSY and CDR2 as SAAADI. CDR3 length: 14 residues. The CDR3 is CASSAQGASTEAFF. The CDR3 nucleotides read TGCGCCAGCAGTGCGCAGGGGGCTAGTACTGAAGCTTTCTTT.

This clone was detected only once. The rearrangement joins TRBV10-2 to TRBJ1-1; a weak D match, TRBD1 (5 bases). Trimming shortened V by 2 bases and J by 6 bases, and 10 bases separated the two germline ends. Germline values: CDR1 WSHSY, CDR2 SAAADI. CDR3 size: 13 residues. Written as DNA, the CDR3 is TGCGCCAGCAGTGAGGCAGGGCGGGCTGAAGCTTTCTTT. Amino acids: CASSEAGRAEAFF.

The chain combines TRBV6-6 with TRBJ2-1; no clear D gene. Trimming stripped 2 bases from V and 0 bases from J, with 5 bases between. CDR1 and CDR2 (germline): MNHNY, SVGAGI (reference sequence). The CDR3 is 14 amino acids. CDR3 region: CASSYLYSYNEQFF. In DNA form, the CDR3 reads TGTGCCAGCAGTTACCTCTACTCCTACAATGAGCAGTTCTTC.

The V and J genes are TRBV7-6 and TRBJ1-6; D is undetermined. V was shortened by 5 bases and J by 12 bases, with 17 bases between the two germline ends. Looked up from germline, CDR1 is SGHVS and CDR2 is FNYEAQ. The CDR3 is made up of 14 amino acids. DNA for the CDR3: TGTGCCAGCAGCCCAGCCCACCCGACCGAACCCCTCCACTTT. It yields the protein CASSPAHPTEPLHF.

This chain links TRBV9 with TRBJ1-1; the D is unclear. Trimming pared 4 bases from V and 8 bases from J, leaving 15 bases between. The CDR3 consists of 13 residues. The germline V gene encodes CDR1 SGDLS and CDR2 YYNGEE. The CDR3 sequence: CASSPRDGSEAFF. CDR3 nucleotides: TGTGCCAGCAGCCCTCGGGATGGATCCGAAGCTTTCTTT.

This chain joins TRBV5-1 and TRBJ2-2; the D gene could be TRBD1 or TRBD2 (5 bases each). V lost 0 bases and J 5 bases, leaving 8 bases between the germline ends. Germline V gene sequence: CDR1 SGHRS, CDR2 YFSETQ. The CDR3 totals 14 residues. This chain's CDR3 is CASSLDWGTGELFF. CDR3 bases: TGCGCCAGCAGCTTGGATTGGGGGACCGGGGAGCTGTTTTTT.

This sequence joins TRBV2 and TRBJ2-2; no definite D call. V lost 5 bases and J 6 bases, leaving 10 bases between the germline ends. The CDR3 extends over 13 amino acids. Germline V gene lookup returns CDR1 SNHLY and CDR2 FYNNEI. CDR3 loop: CASSSQRSGELFF. DNA of the CDR3: TGTGCCAGCAGTTCCCAGAGGTCCGGGGAGCTGTTTTTT.

The chain links TRBV6-6 to TRBJ1-1; TRBD1 matches at 7 bases. J gave up 6 bases and V 7 bases, and 2 bases lay outside the gene matches. Germline lookup yields CDR1 MNHNY and CDR2 SVGAGI (reference sequence). The CDR3 is 11 amino acids. CDR3 region: CASNTGAEAFF. CDR3 DNA sequence: TGTGCCAGCAACACAGGGGCTGAAGCTTTCTTT.

The chain couples TRBV19 to TRBJ1-1, with TRBD1 matching 8 bases. The CDR3 is made up of 15 amino acids. Germline trimming cut 3 bases from V and 5 bases from J; bases unmatched to any gene: 8. The germline V gene encodes CDR1 LNHDA and CDR2 SQIVND (reference sequence). The CDR3 here is CASSITGGVGTEAFF. For the CDR3, the DNA is TGTGCCAGTAGTATTACAGGGGGTGTAGGGACTGAAGCTTTCTTT.

The table lists this clone with many counts. The chain recombines TRBV18 with TRBJ1-1; possibly TRBD1 for D (5 bases). The CDR3 has 15 residues. The V gene lost 2 bases and the J gene lost 0 bases, with 10 bases spanning the gap. Germline loops: CDR1 KGHSH, CDR2 LQKENI. The DNA for the CDR3 is TGTGCCAGCTCACCATCGGGGGACCTGAACACTGAAGCTTTCTTT. Encoded protein: CASSPSGDLNTEAFF. Drawing the rest from reference TRBV18 and TRBJ1-1, the complete variable domain is NAGVMQNPRHLVRRRGQEARLRCSPMKGHSHVYWYRQLPEEGLKFMVYLQKENIIDESGMPKERFSAEFPKEGPSILRIQQVVRGDSAAYFCASSPSGDLNTEAFFGQGTRLTVV.